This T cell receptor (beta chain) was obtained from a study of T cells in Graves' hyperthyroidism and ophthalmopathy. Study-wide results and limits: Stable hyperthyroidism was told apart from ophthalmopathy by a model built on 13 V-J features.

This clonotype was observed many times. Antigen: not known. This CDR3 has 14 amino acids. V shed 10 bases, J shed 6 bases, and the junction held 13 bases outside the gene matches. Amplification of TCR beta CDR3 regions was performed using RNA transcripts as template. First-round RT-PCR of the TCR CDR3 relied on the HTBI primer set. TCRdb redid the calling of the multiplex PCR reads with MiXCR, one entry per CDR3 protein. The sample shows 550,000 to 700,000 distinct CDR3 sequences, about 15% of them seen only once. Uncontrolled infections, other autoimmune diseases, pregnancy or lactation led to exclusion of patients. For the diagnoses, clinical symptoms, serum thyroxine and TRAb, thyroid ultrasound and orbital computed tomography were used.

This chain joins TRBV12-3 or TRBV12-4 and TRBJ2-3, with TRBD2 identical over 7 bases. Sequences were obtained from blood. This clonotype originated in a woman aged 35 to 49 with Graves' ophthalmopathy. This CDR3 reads CATKTGAGMDTQYF. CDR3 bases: TGTGCCACCAAAACGGGAGCGGGAATGGATACGCAGTATTTT.